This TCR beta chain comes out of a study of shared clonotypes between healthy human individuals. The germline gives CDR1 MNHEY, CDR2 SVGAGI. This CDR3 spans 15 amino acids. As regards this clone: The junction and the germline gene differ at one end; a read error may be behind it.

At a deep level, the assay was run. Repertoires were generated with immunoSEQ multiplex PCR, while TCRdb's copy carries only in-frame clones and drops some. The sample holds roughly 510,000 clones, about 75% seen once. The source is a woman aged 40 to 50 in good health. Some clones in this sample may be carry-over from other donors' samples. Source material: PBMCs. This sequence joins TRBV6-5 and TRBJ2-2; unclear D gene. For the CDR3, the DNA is TGTGCCAGCAGTGACTCGGCAGTGAACACCGGGGAGCTGTTTTTT. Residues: CASSDSAVNTGELFF.